A selection of T cell receptor beta chains follows, all from one sample in a study of chemoradiotherapy in HPV16-positive cancers. Generated by immunoSEQ multiplex PCR, the TCRdb table keeps only in-frame clones and is missing some. In the table there are about 4,000 clones, roughly 79% of which are singletons. Sampling was conducted from a patient who underwent chemoradiotherapy. The source is a human donor with HPV-associated anogenital cancer. Both conserved end residues are part of each CDR3. D genes are given only for firm matches. Clone size is given for some rows only: seen once, a few or many times, or a class if the clone is expanded.

V gene	J gene	clone size	D gene	CDR3 DNA	CDR3 protein
TRBV7-3	TRBJ2-3	few	-	TGTGCCAGCAGCTTAATGGGAGATACGCAGTATTTT	CASSLMGDTQYF
TRBV9	TRBJ1-6	-	-	TGTGCCAGCAGCGTAGGTCCCACGGCGGGGAATTCACCCCTCCACTTT	CASSVGPTAGNSPLHF
TRBV13	TRBJ2-7	-	-	TGTGCCAGCAGCCCCCAGGCTAGCGCCTCCTACGAGCAGTACTTC	CASSPQASASYEQYF
TRBV7-9	TRBJ1-1	-	-	TGTGCCAGCAGCTTAGGCCGTTTGTCTGAAGCTTTCTTT	CASSLGRLSEAFF
TRBV7-6	TRBJ2-5	once	TRBD2	TGTGCCAGCAGCCTTCGGGGGGAGCAGTACTTC	CASSLRGEQYF
TRBV9	TRBJ2-1	-	-	TGTGCCAGCAGCGTAGAGGATAGGTACAATGAGCAGTTCTTC	CASSVEDRYNEQFF
TRBV2	TRBJ2-7	-	-	TGTGCCAGCAGTGTTTGGAGCCAACCCAACGAGCAGTACTTC	CASSVWSQPNEQYF
TRBV5-1	TRBJ2-1	-	-	TGCGCCAGCAGCAGATCCCAAGCGGCATACAATGAGCAGTTCTTC	CASSRSQAAYNEQFF
TRBV7-9	TRBJ2-5	-	-	TGTGCCAGCAGCTTATCGGGCAGACAGCAAGAGACCCAGTACTTC	CASSLSGRQQETQYF
TRBV28	TRBJ2-3	few	-	TGTGCCAGCAGCTTCCCCGGGACCTCGGGTCGTACAGATACGCAGTATTTT	CASSFPGTSGRTDTQYF
TRBV4-2	TRBJ2-6	-	-	TGTGCCAGCAGCGACCGGTTACAAAGTCGGGCCAACGTCCTGACTTTC	CASSDRLQSRANVLTF
TRBV28	TRBJ1-5	-	-	TGTGCCAGCAGTTTTGCGGGGAGCGAGATCTTTGGCAATCAGCCCCAGCATTTT	CASSFAGSEIFGNQPQHF
TRBV27	TRBJ2-1	large	TRBD2	TGTGCCAGCAGTTTATCAAACGGGAGGGGCTACAATGAGCAGTTCTTC	CASSLSNGRGYNEQFF
TRBV4-2	TRBJ2-1	-	TRBD2	TGTGCCAGCAGCCAACTAGCGGGTACAAACAATGAGCAGTTCTTC	CASSQLAGTNNEQFF
TRBV30	TRBJ1-1	-	-	TGTGCCTGGAGTGTAAAGAGTGACACTGAAGCTTTCTTT	CAWSVKSDTEAFF
TRBV18	TRBJ2-6	-	-	TGTGCCAGCTCACCCCAGACTCTCGGATCTGGGGCCAACGTCCTGACTTTC	CASSPQTLGSGANVLTF
TRBV19	TRBJ2-3	-	TRBD1	TGTGCCAGTAGTCCCGGCAGGGGGCGCCCAGATACGCAGTATTTT	CASSPGRGRPDTQYF
TRBV10-2	TRBJ1-2	-	-	TGCGCCAGCAGTGAGGTTTCTTATCGGACCACCAAGTCCTATGGCTACACCTTC	CASSEVSYRTTKSYGYTF
TRBV9	TRBJ2-7	large	-	TGTGCCAGCAGCGTAGGGAGGTTGTCCCACTACGAGCAGTACTTC	CASSVGRLSHYEQYF
TRBV19	TRBJ2-5	few	-	TGTGCCAGTAGTATAGATCGGGCGGGTAGTGAGACCCAGTACTTC	CASSIDRAGSETQYF
TRBV10-2	TRBJ2-5	few	-	TGCGCCAGCAGTGAAGGAGGGGACCAAGAGACCCAGTACTTC	CASSEGGDQETQYF
TRBV5-1	TRBJ1-1	once	TRBD1	TGCGCCAGCAGGTCGAGAGGAGGGGGCGCGGGGACTGAAGCTTTCTTT	CASRSRGGGAGTEAFF
TRBV7-3	TRBJ1-1	-	-	TGTGCCAGCAGGGCTGCCGGGGGGGGGACTGAAGCTTTCTTT	CASRAAGGGTEAFF
TRBV28	TRBJ2-1	-	-	TGTGCCAGCAGCTCACGGACAGTATACAATGAGCAGTTCTTC	CASSSRTVYNEQFF
TRBV2	TRBJ2-7	-	TRBD2	TGTGCCAGCAAAGGACTAGCAGGCTCCTACGAGCAGTACTTC	CASKGLAGSYEQYF
TRBV5-4	TRBJ2-5	-	TRBD1	TGTGCCAGCAGCCAGCCGACAGGGGGCGACGGGGAGACCCAGTACTTC	CASSQPTGGDGETQYF
TRBV5-1	TRBJ2-5	-	-	TGCGCCAGCAGCCCGAGACCAACTAGTTCTCCAGAGACCCAGTACTTC	CASSPRPTSSPETQYF
TRBV9	TRBJ2-2	-	-	TGTGCCAGCAGCGTACCCCGGCCCGGGGAGCTGTTTTTT	CASSVPRPGELFF
TRBV9	TRBJ1-1	-	-	TGTGCCAGCAGCGCGGACGGATCGAACACTGAAGCTTTCTTT	CASSADGSNTEAFF
TRBV2	TRBJ1-5	-	-	TGTGCCAGCAGCCTAGACCATAGCAATCAGCCCCAGCATTTT	CASSLDHSNQPQHF
TRBV7-9	TRBJ2-7	-	-	TGTGCCAGCAGCTTAGTAGGAGCGACGGGCGAGCAGTACTTC	CASSLVGATGEQYF
TRBV7-2	TRBJ2-1	-	-	TGTGCCAGCAGTAGTCTACGGGTCGAGCAGTTCTTC	CASSSLRVEQFF
TRBV19	TRBJ2-7	few	-	TGTGCCAGTAGCCCGACAGCGAGCTCCTACGAGCAGTACTTC	CASSPTASSYEQYF
TRBV5-1	TRBJ2-3	-	-	TGCGCCAGCAGCGTGAACACAGGTCCAGATACGCAGTATTTT	CASSVNTGPDTQYF
TRBV6-6	TRBJ2-1	-	TRBD2	TGTGCCAGCAGTTTAGCGGGAATCGGGGCTGAGCAGTTCTTC	CASSLAGIGAEQFF
TRBV4-2	TRBJ2-4	-	TRBD1	TGTGCCAGCAGCCAAGATAGGACAGGGTCGGGCAAAAACATTCAGTACTTC	CASSQDRTGSGKNIQYF
TRBV12-5	TRBJ1-5	few	-	TGTGCTAGTGGTTTGGAATGGGTGACTGGCAATCAGCCCCAGCATTTT	CASGLEWVTGNQPQHF
TRBV19	TRBJ1-1	-	-	TGTGCCAGTAGCGCCGGGACTGGCACTGAAGCTTTCTTT	CASSAGTGTEAFF
TRBV6-1	TRBJ1-2	-	TRBD1	TGTGCCAGCAGTGTGAACAGGGGAAACTATGGCTACACCTTC	CASSVNRGNYGYTF
TRBV6-5	TRBJ2-1	-	-	TGTGCCAGCAGTTACTCGTTAGGGGGAGTGTGGGAGCAGTTCTTC	CASSYSLGGVWEQFF
TRBV19	TRBJ1-6	-	-	TGTGCCAGTAGTATCTCGGGGGTTACACCCCTCCACTTT	CASSISGVTPLHF
TRBV10-3	TRBJ2-3	-	-	TGTGCCATCAGCCCTATGGGCACAGATACGCAGTATTTT	CAISPMGTDTQYF
TRBV5-4	TRBJ1-1	-	-	TGTGCCAGCAGCTTGTTGCGGGGCTCTGGGACTGAAGCTTTCTTT	CASSLLRGSGTEAFF
TRBV6-1	TRBJ1-1	-	-	TGTGCCAGCAGCGACACACTGAACACTGAAGCTTTCTTT	CASSDTLNTEAFF
TRBV30	TRBJ1-6	-	-	TGTGCCTACTGCCGGGATCCTGGAATTTCACCCCTCCACTTT	CAYCRDPGISPLHF
TRBV5-8	TRBJ2-7	-	-	TGTGCCAGCAGCTCCATGAGGGGCTCCTACGAGCAGTACTTC	CASSSMRGSYEQYF
TRBV5-1	TRBJ2-3	once	-	TGCGCCAGCAGCTATACTTTAGCGGAATTGGCAGATACGCAGTATTTT	CASSYTLAELADTQYF
TRBV4-1	TRBJ2-7	-	TRBD2	TGCGCCAGCAGCCAAGATCGGCCTAGCGGGAGGGCCGACGAGCAGTACTTC	CASSQDRPSGRADEQYF
TRBV5-1	TRBJ1-5	-	-	TGCGCCAGCAGCTTGGAAAGCAATCAGCCCCAGCATTTT	CASSLESNQPQHF
TRBV6-1	TRBJ2-7	-	-	TGTGCCAGCAGTGATATTAACAGAATCTACGAGCAGTACTTC	CASSDINRIYEQYF
TRBV19	TRBJ2-1	-	-	TGTGCCAGTTCCCGGTTAGCGCCCCTTAGGTACAATGAGCAGTTCTTC	CASSRLAPLRYNEQFF
TRBV30	TRBJ1-6	-	-	TGTGCGCGGCAGGATATCGGCAATTCACCCCTCCACTTT	CARQDIGNSPLHF
TRBV5-1	TRBJ2-7	-	-	TGCGCCAGCAGCTTGGTCCCCGGGACCGGAGATTACGAGCAGTACTTC	CASSLVPGTGDYEQYF